Described below is a single T cell receptor (beta chain) sequence and its context. PCR involved 60 Vbeta and 13 Jbeta primers. Using immunoSEQ multiplex PCR, the repertoire was profiled, and TCRdb retains in-frame clones only, with some absent. The sample shows 120,000 or so clones, 81% of them seen only once. The record originates from a study of cytomegalovirus exposure and HLA in healthy donors. With 7 bases clipped from V and 2 bases from J, the junction kept 7 bases outside the gene matches. This CDR3 region has 15 residues. Germline V CDR1 and CDR2: MNHEY, SVGAGI. The sequenced sample consisted of PBMCs. This chain uses TRBV6-5 with TRBJ2-7; 11 nucleotides agree with TRBD2. The receptor was derived from a man aged 18 to 29 in good health and CMV-seropositive. CDR3 protein: CASTVSGGEAYEQYF. DNA of the CDR3: TGTGCCAGCACCGTTAGCGGGGGGGAAGCCTACGAGCAGTACTTC.